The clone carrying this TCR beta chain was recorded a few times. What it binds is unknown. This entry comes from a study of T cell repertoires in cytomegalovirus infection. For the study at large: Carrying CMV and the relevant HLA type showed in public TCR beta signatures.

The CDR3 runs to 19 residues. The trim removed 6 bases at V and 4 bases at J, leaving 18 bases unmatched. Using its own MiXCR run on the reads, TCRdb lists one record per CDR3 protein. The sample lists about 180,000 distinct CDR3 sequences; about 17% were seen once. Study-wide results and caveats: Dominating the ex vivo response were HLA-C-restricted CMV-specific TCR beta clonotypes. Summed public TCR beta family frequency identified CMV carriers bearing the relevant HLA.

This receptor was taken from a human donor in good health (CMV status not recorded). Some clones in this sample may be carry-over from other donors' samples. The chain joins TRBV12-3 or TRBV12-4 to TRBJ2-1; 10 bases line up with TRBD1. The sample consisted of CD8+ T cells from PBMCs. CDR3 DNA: TGTGCCAGCAGCTCATCGCGACAGGGGGCCATCCCCCCTTACAATGAGCAGTTCTTC. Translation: CASSSSRQGAIPPYNEQFF.